This T cell receptor (beta chain) comes out of a study of T cells in narcolepsy. V shed 2 bases and J 6 bases; nucleotides not matched to a gene: 8. CDR3 length: 15 residues. Per germline, CDR1 KGHSH and CDR2 LQKENI. Here immunoSEQ multiplex PCR was the method, and the copy in TCRdb shows in-frame clones only, minus some. This sample carries 13,000 or so clones, about 88% of them seen once, and the ten largest clones take 1.5% to 2%. J is TRBJ1-1 and V is TRBV18, with 8 bases matching TRBD1. Sequenced input: CD45RA- memory CD4+ T cells from PBMCs. This TCR was recovered from a human donor with narcolepsy. The CDR3 here is CASSPSTGEGAEAFF. The CDR3 DNA sequence: TGTGCCAGCTCACCATCGACAGGGGAGGGGGCTGAAGCTTTCTTT.